This section outlines one TCR beta chain sequence together with its context. The data derive from a study of blood T cell repertoires in COVID-19. In the study overall: COVID-19 samples collected from the United States, Italy and Spain covered acute and convalescent phases. PBMCs, B-cell-depleted T cells, or T cells provided the cDNA or gDNA that made up the material.

V was trimmed by 10 bases and J by 0 bases, leaving 7 bases between them. CDR1 and CDR2 (germline): ENHRY, SYGVKD. This CDR3 is built from 11 residues. Original handling: It was from reference gene primer amplification that nucleated cell counts were estimated. Profiled with immunoSEQ multiplex PCR; TCRdb holds only in-frame clones, not every one. The V and J calls and clone size are taken from that table; D and trimming were inferred from the DNA. Here the sample spans hundreds of thousands of clones, more than 70% being singletons. Sequencing used peripheral blood. V and J are TRBV10-3 and TRBJ2-7; the D gene is possibly TRBD2 (6 bases). The TCR comes from a man in his forties or fifties with acute or convalescent COVID-19. The chain's CDR3 is CATGDSYEQYF. The CDR3 DNA reads TGTGCCACGGGGGACTCCTACGAGCAGTACTTC.